The T cell receptor (beta chain) described here comes from a study of blood T cell repertoires in COVID-19. Across the study: In each case, the material was cDNA or gDNA derived from T cells, B-cell-depleted T cells, or PBMCs.

Some clones are missing from TCRdb's copy, which holds only in-frame ones; the method was immunoSEQ multiplex PCR. The sample contains 150,000 to 250,000 clones, 94% of which appear only once. Enrolled during active infection, Seattle patients were then followed longitudinally. The TCR was taken from a young man with COVID-19, enrolled during active disease. Material: peripheral blood.

CDR3 sequence (DNA): TGTGCCAGCAGTTACACGACAGGGCCGGGAGAAAAACTGTTTTTT. It is translated as CASSYTTGPGEKLFF. This chain connects TRBV6-5 to TRBJ1-4, with 7 bases lining up with TRBD1. CDR1 is MNHEY, CDR2 SVGAGI, per germline. The CDR3 is made up of 15 amino acids. With V trimmed by 2 bases and J by 8 bases, 8 bases remained unmatched.